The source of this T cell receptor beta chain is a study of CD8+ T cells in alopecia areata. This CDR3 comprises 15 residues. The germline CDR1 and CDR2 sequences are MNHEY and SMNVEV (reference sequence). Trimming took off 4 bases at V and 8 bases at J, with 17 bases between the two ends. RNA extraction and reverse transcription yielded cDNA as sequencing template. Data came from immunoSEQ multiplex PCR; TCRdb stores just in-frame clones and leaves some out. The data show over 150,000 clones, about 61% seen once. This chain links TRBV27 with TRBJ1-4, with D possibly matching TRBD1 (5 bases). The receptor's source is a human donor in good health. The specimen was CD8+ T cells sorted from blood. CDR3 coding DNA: TGTGCCAGCAGTTCCTTAGTCCAGGGTTTGGAAAAACTGTTTTTT. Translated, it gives CASSSLVQGLEKLFF.